This is a list of T cell receptor beta chains from one sample in a study of long-term antiretroviral therapy in people with HIV. TCRdb keeps only in-frame clones here, not all; method: immunoSEQ multiplex PCR. The sample has about 8,500 clones; around 84% are singletons. The specimen was unsorted PBMCs, collected 0.3 years before starting antiretroviral therapy. The receptors originated from a man younger than 45 with HIV. Each CDR3 is given with its conserved first and last residue. The order of the fields is J gene, V gene, CDR3 protein.

TRBJ1-2	TRBV29-1	CSVVRSDRDLRGF
TRBJ2-7	TRBV7-2	CASSLEAREVDEQYF
TRBJ2-7	TRBV5-4	CASSSGADRGYEQYF
TRBJ1-5	TRBV11-1	CASSESVQQPQHF
TRBJ2-7	TRBV6-4	CASSEGSAGGLHEQYF
TRBJ1-2	TRBV6-6	CASSPARPQEGYGYTF
TRBJ2-1	TRBV5-1	CASSSGLAAYNEQFF
TRBJ2-3	TRBV7-6	CASSTASGTDTQYF
TRBJ2-7	TRBV6-1	CASSEPGQSTYEQYF
TRBJ2-1	TRBV11-1	CASSQRPGLAGREQFF
TRBJ2-3	TRBV9	CASSRSGSGGKTDTQYF
TRBJ2-1	TRBV29-1	CSVRQGESSYNEQFF
TRBJ2-3	TRBV7-9	CASSRDSLNTDTQYF
TRBJ1-5	TRBV19	CASSISGISNQPQHF
TRBJ2-4	TRBV5-1	CASSPSSGVLAKNIQYF
TRBJ2-1	TRBV5-1	CASRPDSTYNEQFF
TRBJ2-1	TRBV4-2	CASSQDAGGRSYNEQFF
TRBJ2-7	TRBV30	CAWDLGGVHEQYF
TRBJ2-7	TRBV7-8	CASSQGQDVEQYF
TRBJ1-5	TRBV5-8	CASSLTGGNQPQHF
TRBJ2-3	TRBV18	CASSPLQGFTDTQYF
TRBJ2-7	TRBV6-4	CASSDTLTIFYEQYF
TRBJ2-7	TRBV11-3	CASSRRDRDSYEQYF
TRBJ2-7	TRBV2	CAIPDRAEGEQYF
TRBJ2-7	TRBV4-2	CASSQDSTGGSYEQYF
TRBJ1-5	TRBV28	CASSRPGGQDYNQPQHF
TRBJ2-5	TRBV7-4	CASSPGLEQETQYF
TRBJ2-1	TRBV10-2	CASTPGLAGVGEQFF
TRBJ2-7	TRBV30	CAWGLDRAGEQYF
TRBJ2-7	TRBV15	CATSRDRRSYEQYF
TRBJ2-3	TRBV9	CASSLGEGGVTDTQYF
TRBJ2-7	TRBV2	CASADGSYEQYF
TRBJ2-7	TRBV29-1	CSVVVTGTGLYEQYF
TRBJ1-1	TRBV5-4	CASRLTGGSTEAFF
TRBJ2-1	TRBV4-1	CASSQGDLVSGEEQFF
TRBJ2-7	TRBV7-9	CASSFGGQGANEQYF
TRBJ1-1	TRBV7-9	CASSSIPGQGVSTEAFF
TRBJ2-7	TRBV5-1	CASSLAVLAGGASEQYF
TRBJ1-1	TRBV30	CAWTHLSEAFF
TRBJ2-2	TRBV27	CASSTWTGWDTGELFF
TRBJ2-7	TRBV5-1	CASSPGTGTDYEQYF
TRBJ1-4	TRBV5-3	CARSPFEALNEKLFF
TRBJ2-3	TRBV27	CASSSRTSGRVADTQYF
TRBJ1-3	TRBV19	CASSPGTGSGNTIYF
TRBJ1-4	TRBV30	CAYDSINEKLFF
TRBJ2-2	TRBV25-1	CASSGSSGGLFTGELFF
TRBJ2-7	TRBV7-2	CASSLSAYEQYF